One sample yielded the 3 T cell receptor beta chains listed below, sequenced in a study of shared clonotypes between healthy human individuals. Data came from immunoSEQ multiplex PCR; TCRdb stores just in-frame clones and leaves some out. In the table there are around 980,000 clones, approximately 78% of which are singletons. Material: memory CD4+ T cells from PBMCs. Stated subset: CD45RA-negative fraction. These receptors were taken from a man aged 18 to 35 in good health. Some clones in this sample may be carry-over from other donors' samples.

The CDR3 protein is CAWNRQGRFREQYF. The CDR3 DNA is TGTGCCTGGAACAGACAGGGACGATTCCGGGAGCAGTACTTC. This rearrangement joins TRBV30 to TRBJ2-7; 7 bases agree with TRBD1. The CDR3 runs to 14 residues. Germline-derived CDR1 and CDR2 are GTSNPN and SVGIG (reference sequence). The junction had 13 bases not matched to a gene; V was cut back by 4 bases and J by 7 bases.

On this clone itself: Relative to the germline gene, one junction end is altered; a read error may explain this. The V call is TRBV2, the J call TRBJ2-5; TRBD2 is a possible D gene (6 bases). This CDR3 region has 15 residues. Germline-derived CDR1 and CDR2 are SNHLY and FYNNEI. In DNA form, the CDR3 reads TGTGCCAGCAAATGGCAGGGCTTGGGAGGAGAGATCCAGTACTTC. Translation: CASKWQGLGGEIQYF.

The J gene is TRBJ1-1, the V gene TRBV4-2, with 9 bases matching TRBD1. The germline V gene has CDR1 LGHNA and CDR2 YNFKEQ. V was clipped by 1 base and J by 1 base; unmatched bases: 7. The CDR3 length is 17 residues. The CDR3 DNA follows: TGTGCCAGCAGCCAAGGGGGACAGGGTCATCCGAACACTGAAGCTTTCTTT. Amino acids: CASSQGGQGHPNTEAFF.